This is a list of T cell receptor beta chains from one sample in a study of human T cells and chemical hapten exposure. MiXCR, run by TCRdb on the RACE reads, gives a single entry per CDR3 protein. Altogether approximately 95,000 distinct CDR3 sequences are present, roughly an eighth being singletons, with the ten largest covering 3.2%. This specimen was whole blood, taken in connection with sensitization to the hapten diphenylcyclopropenone (DPC). The origin of the receptors is a woman between 35 and 50 years old with alopecia areata. Some clones in this sample may be carry-over from other donors' samples. CDR3s include the opening cysteine and the closing phenylalanine or tryptophan. Fields, in order: V gene, clone size, D gene, J gene, CDR3 DNA, CDR3 protein. A D gene is named only where the DNA matches it firmly. A row's size may be missing; if present it is once, few, many or a size class.

v_gene: TRBV7-3; abundance: few; d_gene: .; j_gene: TRBJ2-1; CDR3nt: TGTGCCAGCAGCCCCACCCAGGGCTCCTACAATGAGCAGTTCTTC; CDR3aa: CASSPTQGSYNEQFF
v_gene: TRBV29-1; abundance: .; d_gene: .; j_gene: TRBJ2-3; CDR3nt: TGCAGCGTTGAAGATCCCGCGGGGCCCGGGTGGGCGCAGTATTTT; CDR3aa: CSVEDPAGPGWAQYF
v_gene: TRBV5-1; abundance: few; d_gene: .; j_gene: TRBJ2-5; CDR3nt: TGCGCCAGCAGCAAGACACCGACAGAGACCCAGTACTTC; CDR3aa: CASSKTPTETQYF
v_gene: TRBV29-1; abundance: many; d_gene: .; j_gene: TRBJ1-3; CDR3nt: TGCAGCGTTGACGGCCAGGCGGGAAACACCATATATTTT; CDR3aa: CSVDGQAGNTIYF
v_gene: TRBV28; abundance: many; d_gene: TRBD1; j_gene: TRBJ2-7; CDR3nt: TGTGCCAGCACCCTAGGGGACAGGTTATACGAGCAGTACTTC; CDR3aa: CASTLGDRLYEQYF
v_gene: TRBV10-3; abundance: .; d_gene: .; j_gene: TRBJ2-7; CDR3nt: TGTGCCATCGGGGACTCGACGGCCCCCTCGGGAGAGCAGTACTTC; CDR3aa: CAIGDSTAPSGEQYF
v_gene: TRBV29-1; abundance: once; d_gene: TRBD2; j_gene: TRBJ2-7; CDR3nt: TGCAGCGTTGAAGACCCCGCGGGAGGGCGCGGAGAGCAGTACTTC; CDR3aa: CSVEDPAGGRGEQYF
v_gene: TRBV9; abundance: few; d_gene: TRBD1; j_gene: TRBJ1-2; CDR3nt: TGTGCCAGCAGCCCGGACGGGACAGGAGATACTAACTATGGCTACACCTTC; CDR3aa: CASSPDGTGDTNYGYTF
v_gene: TRBV6-2/TRBV6-3; abundance: .; d_gene: .; j_gene: TRBJ2-1; CDR3nt: TGTGCCAGCAGTTACTCGGAAAGGAATGAGCAGTTCTTC; CDR3aa: CASSYSERNEQFF
v_gene: TRBV12-3/TRBV12-4; abundance: many; d_gene: .; j_gene: TRBJ1-6; CDR3nt: TGTGCCAGCACCCGCGGAAGGTCACCCCTCCACTTT; CDR3aa: CASTRGRSPLHF
v_gene: TRBV5-1; abundance: many; d_gene: TRBD2; j_gene: TRBJ2-1; CDR3nt: TGCGCCAGCAGCCCCCGTGGGACTAGCTCCTACAATGAGCAGTTCTTC; CDR3aa: CASSPRGTSSYNEQFF
v_gene: TRBV6-5; abundance: .; d_gene: .; j_gene: TRBJ2-3; CDR3nt: TGTGCCAGCAGTTCTCAGAGAACTAGCTTGGGGACGCAGTATTTT; CDR3aa: CASSSQRTSLGTQYF
v_gene: TRBV4-3; abundance: many; d_gene: .; j_gene: TRBJ1-6; CDR3nt: TGCGCCAGCAGCCAAGTAGGGGGGGATTCGGCCCTCCACTTT; CDR3aa: CASSQVGGDSALHF
v_gene: TRBV5-1; abundance: .; d_gene: .; j_gene: TRBJ2-5; CDR3nt: TGCGCCAGCAGCTTTAGCGGTAGACAAGAGACCCAGTACTTC; CDR3aa: CASSFSGRQETQYF
v_gene: TRBV6-1; abundance: many; d_gene: .; j_gene: TRBJ2-7; CDR3nt: TGTGCCAGCAGTGAATGGGGAGACGGCTACGAGCAGTACTTC; CDR3aa: CASSEWGDGYEQYF
v_gene: TRBV12-3/TRBV12-4; abundance: few; d_gene: TRBD1; j_gene: TRBJ1-1; CDR3nt: TGTGCCAGCAGCCTATCTGGACAGGGCACTGAAGCTTTCTTT; CDR3aa: CASSLSGQGTEAFF
v_gene: TRBV24-1; abundance: many; d_gene: .; j_gene: TRBJ1-5; CDR3nt: TGTGCCACCAGTGCCAGCGTATACAATCAGCCCCAGCATTTT; CDR3aa: CATSASVYNQPQHF
v_gene: TRBV20-1; abundance: many; d_gene: .; j_gene: TRBJ1-1; CDR3nt: TGCAGTGCTAGGGGGCAGCCGAACACTGAAGCTTTCTTT; CDR3aa: CSARGQPNTEAFF
v_gene: TRBV7-9; abundance: .; d_gene: TRBD2; j_gene: TRBJ2-5; CDR3nt: TGTGTCAGCAGCCTACAAGCGGGGGGTAGACAAGAGACCCAGTACTTC; CDR3aa: CVSSLQAGGRQETQYF
v_gene: TRBV7-2; abundance: many; d_gene: .; j_gene: TRBJ2-6; CDR3nt: TGTGCCAGCAGCTCCGGAAACTCTGGGGCCAACGTCCTGACTTTC; CDR3aa: CASSSGNSGANVLTF
v_gene: TRBV7-3; abundance: many; d_gene: TRBD1; j_gene: TRBJ1-1; CDR3nt: TGTGCCAGCAGCTTATCGAACAGGGGCACTGAAGCTTTCTTT; CDR3aa: CASSLSNRGTEAFF
v_gene: TRBV7-2; abundance: few; d_gene: .; j_gene: TRBJ2-7; CDR3nt: TGTGCCAGCATCACTGACAGGAGGTCCGTCTACGAGCAGTACTTC; CDR3aa: CASITDRRSVYEQYF
v_gene: TRBV20-1; abundance: .; d_gene: .; j_gene: TRBJ1-2; CDR3nt: TGCAGTGCTAGAGGAGGCCGCTATGGCTACACCTTC; CDR3aa: CSARGGRYGYTF
v_gene: TRBV2; abundance: .; d_gene: .; j_gene: TRBJ2-4; CDR3nt: TGTGCCAGTGACGCGGAAATCCTAGACATTCAGTACTTC; CDR3aa: CASDAEILDIQYF
v_gene: TRBV18; abundance: many; d_gene: .; j_gene: TRBJ1-4; CDR3nt: TGTGCCAGCTCACCGTCGGCAGGGGACTATCAACTGTTTTTT; CDR3aa: CASSPSAGDYQLFF
v_gene: TRBV12-3/TRBV12-4; abundance: many; d_gene: .; j_gene: TRBJ1-1; CDR3nt: TGTGCCAGCAGTCCCCGGAGTGTGCAGAACACTGAAGCTTTCTTT; CDR3aa: CASSPRSVQNTEAFF
v_gene: TRBV20-1; abundance: few; d_gene: .; j_gene: TRBJ2-7; CDR3nt: TGCAGTGCTAGTCCGGACGGCTACGAGCAGTACTTC; CDR3aa: CSASPDGYEQYF
v_gene: TRBV20-1; abundance: .; d_gene: TRBD2; j_gene: TRBJ2-7; CDR3nt: TGCAGTGCTACTCGGACTAGCGCACGGGTCGGCGAGCAGTACTTC; CDR3aa: CSATRTSARVGEQYF